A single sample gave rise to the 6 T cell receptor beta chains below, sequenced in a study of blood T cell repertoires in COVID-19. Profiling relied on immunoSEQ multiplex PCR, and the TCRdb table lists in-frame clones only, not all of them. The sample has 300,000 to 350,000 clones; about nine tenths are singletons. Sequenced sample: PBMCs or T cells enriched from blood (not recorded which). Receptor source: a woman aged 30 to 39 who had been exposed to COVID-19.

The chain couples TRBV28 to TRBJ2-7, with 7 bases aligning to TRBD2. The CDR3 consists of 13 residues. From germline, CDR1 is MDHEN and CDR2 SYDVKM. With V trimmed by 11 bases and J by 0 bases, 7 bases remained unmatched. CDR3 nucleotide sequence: TGTGCCGATCGGGAGGCCGACTCCTACGAGCAGTACTTC. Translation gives CADREADSYEQYF.

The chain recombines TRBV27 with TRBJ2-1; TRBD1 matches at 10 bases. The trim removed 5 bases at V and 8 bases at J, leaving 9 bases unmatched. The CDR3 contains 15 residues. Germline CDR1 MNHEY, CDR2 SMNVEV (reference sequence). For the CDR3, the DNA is TGTGCCAGCAGTCTCCGGGACAGGGGAGTTGATGAGCAGTTCTTC. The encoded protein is CASSLRDRGVDEQFF.

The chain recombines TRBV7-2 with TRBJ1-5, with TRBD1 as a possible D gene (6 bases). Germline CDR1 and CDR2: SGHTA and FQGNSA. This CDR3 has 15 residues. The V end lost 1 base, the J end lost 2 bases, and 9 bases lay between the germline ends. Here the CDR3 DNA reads TGTGCCAGCAGCTTAGACGCAGGGGGCAATCAGCCCCAGCATTTT. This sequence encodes CASSLDAGGNQPQHF.

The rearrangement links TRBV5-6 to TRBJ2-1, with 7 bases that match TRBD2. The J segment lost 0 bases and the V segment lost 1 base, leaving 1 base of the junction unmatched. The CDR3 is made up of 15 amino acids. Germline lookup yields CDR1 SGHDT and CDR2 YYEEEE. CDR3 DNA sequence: TGTGCCAGCAGCTTGCCGGGAGGCTCCTACAATGAGCAGTTCTTC. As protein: CASSLPGGSYNEQFF.

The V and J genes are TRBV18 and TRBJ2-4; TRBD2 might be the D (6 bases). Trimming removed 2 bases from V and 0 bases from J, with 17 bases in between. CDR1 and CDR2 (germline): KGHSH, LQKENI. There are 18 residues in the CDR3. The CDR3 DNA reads TGTGCCAGCTCACCAGGGTTTGGCGGGACCCTAGCCAAAAACATTCAGTACTTC. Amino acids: CASSPGFGGTLAKNIQYF.

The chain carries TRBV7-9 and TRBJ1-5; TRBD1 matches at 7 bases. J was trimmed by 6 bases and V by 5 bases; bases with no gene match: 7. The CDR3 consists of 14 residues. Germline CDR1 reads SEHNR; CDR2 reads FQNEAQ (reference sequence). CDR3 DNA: TGTGCCAGCAGCGCGACAGGGAAAGGTCAGCCCCAGCATTTT. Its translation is CASSATGKGQPQHF.